These 8 T cell receptor beta chains were sequenced from one sample in a study of cytomegalovirus exposure and HLA in healthy donors. The primer mix had 60 Vbeta and 13 Jbeta primers. Sequencing was performed with immunoSEQ multiplex PCR; in TCRdb, only in-frame clones are kept and a portion is missing. The table includes fewer than 250,000 clones, about 80% detected once. The material sequenced was PBMCs. These receptors were collected from a woman between 40 and 55 years old in good health and CMV-seronegative.

This clone occurred once. The chain couples TRBV4-3 to TRBJ2-3, with 11 bases lining up with TRBD2. The CDR3 covers 15 residues. Per the germline V gene, CDR1 is LGHNA and CDR2 is YSLEER. Unmatched junction bases numbered 4, after V lost 2 bases and J lost 6 bases. The CDR3 region has the DNA TGCGCCAGCAGCCAAACTAGCGGGAGTGTTGATACGCAGTATTTT. Its protein product is CASSQTSGSVDTQYF.

The chain joins TRBV7-3 to TRBJ1-1; the D is unclear. The CDR3 is made up of 13 amino acids. Germline loops: CDR1 SGHTA, CDR2 FQGTGA. The V end lost 2 bases, the J end lost 7 bases, and 11 bases lay between the germline ends. This chain's CDR3 is CASSLRPGHEAFF. CDR3 in DNA: TGTGCCAGCAGCTTACGCCCAGGTCATGAAGCTTTCTTT.

V usage is TRBV19 and J usage is TRBJ2-2, with no clear D. Germline loops: CDR1 LNHDA, CDR2 SQIVND (reference sequence). V lost 3 bases to trimming and J lost 1 base, with 6 bases between them. This CDR3 contains 14 residues. CDR3 in amino acids: CASSIARNTGELFF. The CDR3 DNA is TGTGCCAGTAGTATCGCGCGGAACACCGGGGAGCTGTTTTTT.

The chain has TRBV6-5 and TRBJ1-1, with 8 bases fitting TRBD1. CDR1 is MNHEY and CDR2 is SVGAGI in the germline V gene. The length of the CDR3 is 13 residues. Trimming at V came to 7 bases and at J to 5 bases, leaving 6 bases not matched to a gene. CDR3: CASNVDRGTEAFF. The CDR3 nucleotides are TGTGCCAGCAATGTCGACAGGGGAACTGAAGCTTTCTTT.

This chain links TRBV29-1 with TRBJ1-1; weak D call: TRBD1 (6 bases). The CDR3 is 12 amino acids. Trimming left V 3 bases short and J 10 bases short, with 15 bases between. Germline lookup yields CDR1 SQVTM and CDR2 ANQGSEA. The CDR3 region is CSVEQGGEGAFF. As DNA, the CDR3 is TGCAGCGTTGAGCAAGGGGGGGAAGGAGCTTTCTTT.

This clone was counted only a few times. J is TRBJ1-2 and V is TRBV19, with D perhaps matching TRBD1 (6 bases). CDR1 is LNHDA, CDR2 SQIVND, per germline (reference sequence). The CDR3 loop spans 13 amino acids. V was cut by 5 bases and J by 4 bases, with 11 bases left in between. The CDR3: CASSWTVRYGYTF. DNA for the CDR3: TGTGCCAGTAGTTGGACAGTTCGCTATGGCTACACCTTC.

The rearrangement uses TRBV5-5 and TRBJ2-5; D is possibly TRBD2 (5 bases). V was shortened by 4 bases and J by 0 bases, with 13 bases between the two germline ends. This CDR3 is 15 amino acids long. Germline-derived CDR1 and CDR2 are SGHKS and YYEKEE (reference sequence). This CDR3 reads CASSPRGRDQETQYF. The CDR3 nucleotides read TGTGCCAGCAGCCCCCGGGGAAGGGACCAAGAGACCCAGTACTTC.

The chain uses TRBV19 and TRBJ1-5, with D uncertain. CDR1 LNHDA and CDR2 SQIVND come from the germline V gene (reference sequence). This CDR3 spans 14 amino acids. V dropped 5 bases and J dropped 4 bases, with 12 bases sitting between them. In nucleotides, the CDR3 is TGTGCCAGTAGTGAGTCAGGTAAAAATCAGCCCCAGCATTTT. Translated: CASSESGKNQPQHF.